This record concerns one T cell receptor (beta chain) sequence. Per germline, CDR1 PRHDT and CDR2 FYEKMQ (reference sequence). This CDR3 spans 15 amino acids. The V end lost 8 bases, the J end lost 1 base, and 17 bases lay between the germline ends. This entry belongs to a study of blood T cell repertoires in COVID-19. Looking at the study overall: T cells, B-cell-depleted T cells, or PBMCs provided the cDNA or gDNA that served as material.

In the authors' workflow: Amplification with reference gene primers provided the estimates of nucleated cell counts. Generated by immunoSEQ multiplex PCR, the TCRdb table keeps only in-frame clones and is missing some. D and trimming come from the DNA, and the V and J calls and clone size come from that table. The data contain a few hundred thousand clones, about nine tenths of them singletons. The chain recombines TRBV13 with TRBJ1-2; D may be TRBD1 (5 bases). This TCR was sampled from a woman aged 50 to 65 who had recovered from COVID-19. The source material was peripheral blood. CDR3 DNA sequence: TGTGCCAGCCTCGATATGACAGCCCTTAACTATGGCTACACCTTC. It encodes CASLDMTALNYGYTF.